The T cell receptor beta chain described here comes from a study of CD8 T cells in Susac syndrome. A quantity of about 0.5 to 1 ug RNA underwent reverse transcription using random hexamers. TCRdb fed the immunoSEQ multiplex PCR reads into MiXCR, producing one record per CDR3 protein. The sample shows 150,000 to 200,000 distinct CDR3 sequences, about 91% of them seen only once. CDR1 MDHEN and CDR2 SYDVKM come from the germline V gene. The CDR3 covers 14 residues. V was shortened by 2 bases and J by 2 bases, with 9 bases between the two germline ends. The J gene is TRBJ1-2, the V gene TRBV28; possible D gene TRBD1, 5 bases. Input material: CD4+ T cells from PBMCs. This TCR derives from a human donor in good health. The CDR3 region is CASSLLGTNYGYTF. The CDR3 coding sequence is TGTGCCAGCAGTTTACTAGGGACCAACTATGGCTACACCTTC.